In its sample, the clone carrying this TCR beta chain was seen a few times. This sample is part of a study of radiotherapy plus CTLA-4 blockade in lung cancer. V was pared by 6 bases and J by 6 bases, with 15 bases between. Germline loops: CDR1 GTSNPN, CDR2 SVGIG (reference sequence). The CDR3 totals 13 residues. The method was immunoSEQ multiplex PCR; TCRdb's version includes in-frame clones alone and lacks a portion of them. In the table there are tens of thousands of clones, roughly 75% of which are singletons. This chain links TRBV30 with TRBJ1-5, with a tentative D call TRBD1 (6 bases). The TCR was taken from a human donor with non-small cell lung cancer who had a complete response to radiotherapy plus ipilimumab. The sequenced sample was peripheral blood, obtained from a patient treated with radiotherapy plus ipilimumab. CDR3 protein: CACRDKRAQPQHF. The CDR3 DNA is TGTGCCTGCCGGGACAAAAGAGCTCAGCCCCAGCATTTT.